Each of the 15 T cell receptor beta chains below was sequenced from the same sample in a study of beta chain features in type 1 diabetes. Since all of the isolated RNA was reverse transcribed, expressed TCRB transcripts were what got sequenced. Data came from immunoSEQ multiplex PCR; TCRdb stores just in-frame clones and leaves some out. The sample holds 300,000 to 450,000 clones, around a fifth seen once. The sequencing input was naive CD4+ T cells from blood. These receptors all stem from a woman aged 18-35 years in good health.

The CDR3: CASRGQGPYNEQFF. In nucleotides, the CDR3 is TGTGCCAGCAGAGGACAGGGGCCCTACAATGAGCAGTTCTTC. The chain carries TRBV6-1 and TRBJ2-1; 9 bases agree with TRBD1. This CDR3 comprises 14 residues. Germline CDR1 MNHNS, CDR2 SASEGT. The V and J ends lost 6 bases and 2 bases, in that order; junction bases with no gene match: 2.

V usage is TRBV9 and J usage is TRBJ1-2; D is uncertain. CDR1 is SGDLS, CDR2 YYNGEE, per germline. The V end lost 0 bases, the J end lost 4 bases, and 10 bases lay between the germline ends. The CDR3 is 14 residues long. Here the CDR3 DNA reads TGTGCCAGCAGCGTAGAGAGAGAGTTCTATGGCTACACCTTC. Translating it yields CASSVEREFYGYTF. Based on the CDR3 plus reference TRBV9 and TRBJ1-2, the full variable domain is DSGVTQTPKHLITATGQRVTLRCSPRSGDLSVYWYQQSLDQGLQFLIQYYNGEERAKGNILERFSAQQFPDLHSELNLSSLELGDSALYFCASSVEREFYGYTFGSGTRLTVV.

This clone was observed a handful of times. This chain joins TRBV29-1 and TRBJ1-2; TRBD1 agrees at 7 bases. Germline V gene sequence: CDR1 SQVTM, CDR2 ANQGSEA. This CDR3 has 13 residues. V lost 6 bases to trimming and J lost 5 bases; unmatched junction nucleotides: 9. This chain's CDR3 is CSVGYRGGYGYTF. The CDR3 DNA is TGCAGCGTCGGATACAGGGGAGGATATGGCTACACCTTC.

V usage is TRBV7-2 and J usage is TRBJ2-7, with 9 bases matching TRBD2. CDR3 length: 15 residues. Germline CDR1 reads SGHTA; CDR2 reads FQGNSA. V was pared by 1 base and J by 3 bases, with 4 bases of the junction left unmatched. The CDR3 spells CASSLEVAGVYEQYF. The CDR3 DNA reads TGTGCCAGCAGCTTAGAGGTAGCGGGAGTCTACGAGCAGTACTTC.

There are a few counts of this clone. The V and J genes are TRBV6-5 and TRBJ2-3; D unclear. CDR1 and CDR2 from the germline V gene are MNHEY and SVGAGI. This CDR3 has 15 amino acids. Trimming took off 0 bases at V and 3 bases at J, with 10 bases between the two ends. The CDR3 nucleotides read TGTGCCAGCAGTTACTCGTACAGAGAGACAGATACGCAGTATTTT. This gives the protein CASSYSYRETDTQYF.

This chain uses TRBV5-4 with TRBJ2-1; 13 bases align to TRBD2. Germline trimming cut 6 bases from V and 6 bases from J; bases unmatched to any gene: 3. Germline CDR1 and CDR2: SGHNT and YYREEE (reference sequence). This CDR3 is 14 amino acids long. The CDR3 protein is CASTTSGRANEQFF. In DNA form, the CDR3 reads TGTGCCAGCACCACTAGCGGGAGGGCCAATGAGCAGTTCTTC.

This clone was detected a few times. The chain uses TRBV4-1 and TRBJ1-4; D is possibly TRBD1 (5 bases). The V end lost 3 bases, the J end lost 3 bases, and 23 bases lay between the germline ends. This CDR3 is 19 amino acids long. Germline V gives CDR1 MGHRA, CDR2 YSYEKL. CDR3 sequence: CASSQDSFRFREANEKLFF. The DNA for the CDR3 is TGCGCCAGCAGCCAGGATTCCTTCCGTTTCAGGGAGGCTAATGAAAAACTGTTTTTT.

This clone occurred a few times. V usage is TRBV7-2 and J usage is TRBJ1-5; no reliable D call. CDR1 and CDR2 from the germline V gene are SGHTA and FQGNSA. Trimming removed 4 bases at V and 6 bases at J, with 16 bases between. The CDR3 extends over 15 amino acids. CDR3 in amino acids: CASSSATQRTQPQHF. The DNA of the CDR3 is TGTGCCAGCAGCTCCGCGACTCAGCGGACTCAGCCCCAGCATTTT. The complete variable domain, with remaining parts taken from reference TRBV7-2 and TRBJ1-5, reads GAGVSQSPSNKVTEKGKDVELRCDPISGHTALYWYRQSLGQGLEFLIYFQGNSAPDKSGLPSDRFSAERTGGSVSTLTIQRTQQEDSAVYLCASSSATQRTQPQHFGDGTRLSIL.

The V and J genes are TRBV5-1 and TRBJ1-1, with D uncertain. The length of the CDR3 is 14 residues. The germline gives CDR1 SGHRS, CDR2 YFSETQ. Trimming pared 5 bases from V and 4 bases from J, leaving 15 bases between. Written as DNA, the CDR3 is TGCGCCAGCAGGGAGATGGATTTGGTCACTGAAGCTTTCTTT. It encodes CASREMDLVTEAFF.

This clone was observed a few times. The rearrangement uses TRBV7-9 and TRBJ2-1, with TRBD2 matching 8 bases. CDR1 SEHNR and CDR2 FQNEAQ come from the germline V gene (reference sequence). V shed 4 bases and J 2 bases; nucleotides not matched to a gene: 13. CDR3 length equals 18 residues. CDR3 amino acids: CASSSPRGGLWTYNEQFF. The CDR3 coding sequence is TGTGCCAGCAGCTCCCCCCGGGGGGGACTATGGACCTACAATGAGCAGTTCTTC.

This clone was seen only a few times. Additional DNA sequences in this sample encode the identical CDR3. The chain combines TRBV7-2 with TRBJ2-1; no clear D gene. The CDR3 loop spans 15 amino acids. Germline CDR1 is SGHTA and CDR2 is FQGNSA. With 0 bases removed from V and 0 bases from J, the gap between germline ends came to 6 bases. CDR3 residues: CASSLATSSYNEQFF. The CDR3 bases are TGTGCCAGCAGCTTAGCCACAAGCTCCTACAATGAGCAGTTCTTC.

In this sample, this clone turned up a few times. This chain links TRBV4-1 with TRBJ2-5; 14 nucleotides match TRBD2. Unmatched junction bases numbered 6, after V lost 1 base and J lost 5 bases. CDR1 is MGHRA, CDR2 YSYEKL, per germline. This CDR3 contains 17 residues. The CDR3 coding sequence is TGCGCCAGCAGCCAAGGGGGACTAGCGGGAGTATTTGAGACCCAGTACTTC. This codes for CASSQGGLAGVFETQYF.

V usage is TRBV11-3 and J usage is TRBJ2-1, with 8 bases that match TRBD1. V was pared by 4 bases and J by 6 bases, with 5 bases of the junction left unmatched. The CDR3 has 14 residues. Germline CDR1 SGHNT, CDR2 YENEEA. The CDR3 region is CASSSGTGRNEQFF. As DNA, the CDR3 is TGTGCCAGCAGCTCCGGGACAGGACGCAATGAGCAGTTCTTC.

V gene TRBV20-1 combines with J gene TRBJ1-6; 8 nucleotides align to TRBD1. The J segment lost 14 bases and the V segment lost 4 bases, leaving 4 bases of the junction unmatched. The CDR3 sequence is 11 residues long. Per germline, CDR1 DFQATT and CDR2 SNEGSKA (reference sequence). In DNA, the CDR3 is TGCAGTGCTATCCCAGGGGGCGCCCTCCACTTT. This codes for CSAIPGGALHF.

The chain is built from TRBV5-1 and TRBJ2-7; TRBD1 is a possible D gene (7 bases). The CDR3 covers 15 residues. Germline lookup yields CDR1 SGHRS and CDR2 YFSETQ. Trimming took off 3 bases at V and 4 bases at J, with 17 bases between the two ends. The chain's CDR3 is CASSYRGGFEYEQYF. The CDR3 DNA sequence: TGCGCCAGCAGCTACAGGGGAGGTTTCGAGTACGAGCAGTACTTC.